This T cell receptor beta chain originates from a study of blood T cell repertoires in COVID-19. The CDR3 is made up of 16 amino acids. Per the germline V gene, CDR1 is MDHEN and CDR2 is SYDVKM. Trimming cost V 2 bases and J 10 bases; bases outside gene matches: 8. The assay was immunoSEQ multiplex PCR, and TCRdb's table has in-frame clones only and misses some. This table holds 150,000 or so clones, about 86% found once. What was sequenced was peripheral blood. V is TRBV28 and J is TRBJ1-6; the match to TRBD1 covers 10 bases. The receptor was isolated from a woman aged 60-75 years with acute or convalescent COVID-19. In DNA, the CDR3 is TGTGCCAGCAGTTTACTCCAGGGACAGGGGAACTCACCCCTCCACTTT. Amino acids: CASSLLQGQGNSPLHF.